This TCR beta chain is from a study of blood T cell repertoires in COVID-19. The overall study: Material from acute and convalescent COVID-19 was sourced from the United States, Italy and Spain.

The CDR3 length is 15 residues. Germline assignment: CDR1 MDHEN and CDR2 SYDVKM. The ends lost 8 bases at V and 1 base at J; junction bases unmatched: 6. Self-reported history from a screening survey and questionnaire set each donor's cohort. Assay used: immunoSEQ multiplex PCR; TCRdb lists only in-frame clones, some missing. This table holds around 300,000 clones, about 90% found once. Sequenced sample: PBMCs or T cells enriched from blood (not recorded which). This chain joins TRBV28 and TRBJ1-5; 9 bases align to TRBD1. The clonotype originates from a man aged 30-40 years who had recovered from COVID-19. The CDR3 DNA reads as TGTGCCAGCCGACAGGGGGTTGGGAGCAATCAGCCCCAGCATTTT. Encoded protein: CASRQGVGSNQPQHF. Variable domain in full (rest from reference TRBV28 and TRBJ1-5): DVKVTQSSRYLVKRTGEKVFLECVQDMDHENMFWYRQDPGLGLRLIYFSYDVKMKEKGDIPEGYSVSREKKERFSLILESASTNQTSMYLCASRQGVGSNQPQHFGDGTRLSIL.